These 29 T cell receptor beta chains originate from one sample sequenced in a study of shared clonotypes between healthy human individuals. Only in-frame clones appear in the TCRdb table, and some are missing; sequencing was by immunoSEQ multiplex PCR. The repertoire holds around 640,000 clones, with approximately 96% as singletons. Naive CD8 populations comprised CD45RO-negative cells positively selected for CCR7, excluding terminally differentiated effector memory CD45RA+ cells. The source material was naive CD8+ T cells sorted from blood. Every receptor here comes from a woman aged 25-40 years in good health.

The rearrangement links TRBV5-6 to TRBJ1-2; TRBD1 matches at 9 bases. The length of the CDR3 is 13 residues. Germline values: CDR1 SGHDT, CDR2 YYEEEE. The V and J ends lost 4 bases and 6 bases, in that order; junction bases with no gene match: 4. The CDR3 bases are TGTGCCAGCAGCGAGGGACAGGGACATGGCTACACCTTC. This gives the protein CASSEGQGHGYTF.

The CDR3 nucleotides read TGTGCCAGCAGTGATCAACTAGGGTTCACAGATACGCAGTATTTT. It yields the protein CASSDQLGFTDTQYF. This chain links TRBV2 with TRBJ2-3, with D perhaps matching TRBD2 (5 bases). The germline V gene encodes CDR1 SNHLY and CDR2 FYNNEI. The CDR3 length is 15 residues. Deletions cut 3 bases from V and 2 bases from J, with 12 bases between.

The chain joins TRBV5-1 to TRBJ1-2; D remains unclear. CDR1 and CDR2 (germline): SGHRS, YFSETQ. This CDR3 is 14 amino acids long. V lost 3 bases to trimming and J lost 3 bases, with 12 bases between them. CDR3 in amino acids: CASSSDTYDYGYTF. CDR3 nucleotide sequence: TGCGCCAGCAGCTCCGACACTTATGACTATGGCTACACCTTC.

This chain connects TRBV2 to TRBJ2-7; 8 bases line up with TRBD1. J lost 5 bases, V lost 7 bases, and 10 bases had no gene match. CDR1 SNHLY and CDR2 FYNNEI come from the germline V gene. CDR3 size: 14 residues. CDR3 sequence reads: CASTFTQGAHEQYF. Written as DNA, the CDR3 is TGTGCCAGCACGTTCACGCAGGGGGCCCACGAGCAGTACTTC.

The gene calls are TRBV27 and TRBJ1-1, with no clear D. V was shortened by 3 bases and J by 8 bases, with 13 bases between the two germline ends. Looked up from germline, CDR1 is MNHEY and CDR2 is SMNVEV (reference sequence). The CDR3 covers 13 residues. The CDR3 bases are TGTGCCAGCAGTTTTGGTATTAGTCAGGAAGCTTTCTTT. Protein product: CASSFGISQEAFF.

The rearrangement joins TRBV6-6 to TRBJ1-5; the D is unclear. The CDR3 has 15 residues. V dropped 0 bases and J dropped 1 base, with 7 bases sitting between them. Germline CDR1 is MNHNY and CDR2 is SVGAGI (reference sequence). CDR3 sequence reads: CASSYSKNSNQPQHF. As DNA, the CDR3 is TGTGCCAGCAGTTACTCGAAGAACAGCAATCAGCCCCAGCATTTT.

This clone was found once. The chain employs TRBV28 and TRBJ2-1; possibly TRBD1 or TRBD2 for D (6 bases each). CDR1 MDHEN and CDR2 SYDVKM come from the germline V gene. This CDR3 is 14 amino acids long. V lost 4 bases and J lost 8, with 15 bases in between. CDR3 amino acids: CASSYGTGGDEQFF. DNA for the CDR3: TGTGCCAGCAGTTACGGGACCGGGGGCGATGAGCAGTTCTTC.

The V and J genes are TRBV7-9 and TRBJ2-1; D remains ambiguous. CDR3 length: 11 residues. V dropped 5 bases and J dropped 8 bases, with 7 bases sitting between them. CDR1 and CDR2 (germline): SEHNR, FQNEAQ (reference sequence). CDR3 DNA sequence: TGTGCCAGCAGCCCCGGTTATGAGCAGTTCTTC. It encodes CASSPGYEQFF.

The genes are TRBV2 and TRBJ2-7, with D possibly being TRBD2 (6 bases). V lost 1 base and J lost 4, with 11 bases in between. CDR3 length: 14 residues. Germline V gene lookup returns CDR1 SNHLY and CDR2 FYNNEI. CDR3 nucleotide sequence: TGTGCCAGCAGTGAAGACGGGAGAACTTACGAGCAGTACTTC. Its translation: CASSEDGRTYEQYF.

This clone was recorded only once. This chain connects TRBV7-9 to TRBJ2-1; 14 nucleotides align to TRBD2. V gave up 5 bases and J gave up 4 bases; unmatched junction bases: 4. Germline values: CDR1 SEHNR, CDR2 FQNEAQ (reference sequence). The CDR3 sequence is 16 residues long. CDR3 in amino acids: CASSRRTSGRYNEQFF. The CDR3, as DNA: TGTGCCAGCAGCCGCCGGACTAGCGGGAGGTACAATGAGCAGTTCTTC.

This clone appeared a single time. This chain uses TRBV13 with TRBJ2-3; the match to TRBD1 covers 7 bases. Trimming at V came to 9 bases and at J to 2 bases, leaving 5 bases not matched to a gene. The CDR3 is 13 residues long. Germline CDR1 and CDR2: PRHDT and FYEKMQ (reference sequence). The CDR3 DNA reads as TGTGCCAGTAAAGACAGGGACACAGATACGCAGTATTTT. The encoded protein is CASKDRDTDTQYF.

The CDR3 loop is CAFAREQYF. The CDR3 DNA reads TGTGCCTTTGCTCGCGAGCAGTACTTC. The rearrangement joins TRBV30 to TRBJ2-7; D gene uncertain. V lost 7 bases and J 6 bases, leaving 7 bases between the germline ends. The CDR3 length is 9 residues. Germline V gene lookup returns CDR1 GTSNPN and CDR2 SVGIG (reference sequence). The complete variable domain, with remaining parts taken from reference TRBV30 and TRBJ2-7, reads SQTIHQWPATLVQPVGSPLSLECTVEGTSNPNLYWYRQAAGRGLQLLFYSVGIGQISSEVPQNLSASRPQDRQFILSSKKLLLSDSGFYLCAFAREQYFGPGTRLTVT.

The chain is built from TRBV4-1 and TRBJ2-1; 11 bases fit TRBD2. The CDR3 is 14 residues long. J gave up 14 bases and V 1 base, and 7 bases lay outside the gene matches. From germline, CDR1 is MGHRA and CDR2 YSYEKL. The CDR3 sequence: CASSQALTSGAEFF. CDR3 nucleotides: TGCGCCAGCAGCCAAGCGCTGACTAGCGGGGCCGAGTTCTTC.

The chain joins TRBV12-5 to TRBJ2-1; D gene uncertain. This CDR3 has 16 amino acids. The V and J ends lost 3 bases and 0 bases respectively, with 12 bases between them. Per germline, CDR1 LGHNT and CDR2 FRNRAP. Here the CDR3 reads CASGLDGITSYNEQFF. CDR3 DNA sequence: TGTGCTAGTGGTTTAGACGGTATTACCTCCTACAATGAGCAGTTCTTC.

Here the CDR3 reads CASSQVLGGEDEQYF. Here the CDR3 DNA reads TGTGCCAGCAGCCAAGTTTTGGGGGGTGAGGACGAGCAGTACTTC. The J gene is TRBJ2-7, the V gene TRBV4-2, with D tentatively TRBD2 (6 bases). Germline V gives CDR1 LGHNA, CDR2 YNFKEQ. V was shortened by 1 base and J by 5 bases, with 15 bases between the two germline ends. The CDR3 contains 15 residues.

V usage is TRBV19 and J usage is TRBJ2-1; unclear D gene. CDR1 and CDR2 (germline): LNHDA, SQIVND (reference sequence). V dropped 1 base and J dropped 2 bases, with 6 bases sitting between them. The CDR3 has 14 residues. CDR3 coding DNA: TGTGCCAGTAGTATAGTACCAGCCTACAATGAGCAGTTCTTC. The encoded protein is CASSIVPAYNEQFF.

The genes are TRBV27 and TRBJ1-5; the D gene is possibly TRBD1 (6 bases). This CDR3 spans 14 amino acids. Germline CDR1 reads MNHEY; CDR2 reads SMNVEV (reference sequence). V gave up 1 base and J gave up 5 bases, with 9 bases separating them. CDR3 sequence reads: CASSLLGGHQPQHF. The CDR3 DNA reads as TGTGCCAGCAGTTTATTGGGGGGGCATCAGCCCCAGCATTTT.

This chain uses TRBV6-5 with TRBJ2-7; D is possibly TRBD1 (6 bases). V shed 6 bases and J shed 4 bases, with 13 bases lying between them. This CDR3 region has 13 residues. Germline lookup yields CDR1 MNHEY and CDR2 SVGAGI. The CDR3 sequence is CASSSTDSYEQYF. The CDR3 DNA reads as TGTGCCAGCAGCTCCACGGACAGTTACGAGCAGTACTTC.

The V gene is TRBV7-8, the J gene TRBJ2-7; D is unresolved. The V end lost 4 bases, the J end lost 2 bases, and 6 bases lay between the germline ends. The CDR3 has 12 amino acids. CDR1 and CDR2 from the germline V gene are SGHVS and FQNEAQ. This CDR3 reads CASSYVPYEQYF. As DNA, the CDR3 is TGTGCCAGCAGCTACGTCCCCTACGAGCAGTACTTC.

The chain has TRBV27 and TRBJ2-7, with 10 bases matching TRBD2. Germline V lookup: CDR1 MNHEY, CDR2 SMNVEV (reference sequence). The V segment lost 4 bases and the J segment 5 bases; nucleotides outside the gene matches: 5. This CDR3 contains 14 residues. The CDR3 region has the DNA TGTGCCAGCAGTTCCCGCCTAGCGGGAGACGAGCAGTACTTC. The encoded protein is CASSSRLAGDEQYF.

This clone was recorded once. V and J are TRBV29-1 and TRBJ2-1, with TRBD2 identical over 7 bases. V was pared by 7 bases and J by 0 bases, with 27 bases of the junction left unmatched. Germline assignment: CDR1 SQVTM and CDR2 ANQGSEA. This CDR3 has 21 residues. CDR3 in DNA: TGCAGCGCTCAGGGAACTAGCGAGAGCCCCTCTGTGTCCCGCTCCTACAATGAGCAGTTCTTC. Translated, it gives CSAQGTSESPSVSRSYNEQFF.

CDR3 region: CASSYWLAGVETQYF. The CDR3 coding sequence is TGTGCCAGCAGTTACTGGCTAGCGGGAGTGGAGACCCAGTACTTC. The chain is built from TRBV6-5 and TRBJ2-5; 10 nucleotides align to TRBD2. The CDR3 extends over 15 amino acids. Losses at the gene ends were 1 base for V and 5 bases for J; bases not matched to a gene: 4. Germline V gene lookup returns CDR1 MNHEY and CDR2 SVGAGI.

This clone appeared a single time. The chain uses TRBV4-1 and TRBJ2-1, with 7 bases that match TRBD2. CDR3 size: 13 residues. The germline V gene has CDR1 MGHRA and CDR2 YSYEKL. V dropped 2 bases and J dropped 10; count of bases not matched to a gene: 5. CDR3 bases: TGCGCCAGCAGCCAATTCGCGGGAGACGAGCAGTTCTTC. Translated: CASSQFAGDEQFF.

The chain has TRBV28 and TRBJ2-7; no clear D gene. V was shortened by 4 bases and J by 3 bases, with 10 bases between the two germline ends. The CDR3 totals 13 residues. Germline CDR1 is MDHEN and CDR2 is SYDVKM. CDR3 DNA sequence: TGTGCCAGCAGTTCCCTTATGAACTACGAGCAGTACTTC. This sequence encodes CASSSLMNYEQYF.

The chain carries TRBV27 and TRBJ2-1, with 9 bases aligning to TRBD2. This CDR3 has 16 amino acids. V lost 2 bases to trimming and J lost 8 bases; unmatched junction nucleotides: 10. The germline gives CDR1 MNHEY, CDR2 SMNVEV (reference sequence). The CDR3 region has the DNA TGTGCCAGCAGTTTAACGCGGGAGGGCCCTGGGGATGAGCAGTTCTTC. Residues: CASSLTREGPGDEQFF.

The gene calls are TRBV28 and TRBJ1-1; a weak D match, TRBD1 (5 bases). V was pared by 5 bases and J by 0 bases, with 10 bases between. The CDR3 spans 14 residues. CDR1 is MDHEN and CDR2 is SYDVKM in the germline V gene. Here the CDR3 DNA reads TGTGCCAGCAGTCAGACAGCTCTGAACACTGAAGCTTTCTTT. Protein product: CASSQTALNTEAFF.

The genes are TRBV5-8 and TRBJ2-1; TRBD2 might be the D (5 bases). Germline CDR1 SGHTS, CDR2 YDEGEE. V was clipped by 2 bases and J by 4 bases, with 13 bases between them. This CDR3 comprises 15 residues. DNA for the CDR3: TGTGCCAGCAGCTTACTGGTCCAGCGGTACAATGAGCAGTTCTTC. This translates into CASSLLVQRYNEQFF.

This sequence joins TRBV19 and TRBJ2-5; D is uncertain. The J call may be wrong; the DNA end is better matched by TRBJ2-7. The CDR3 is made up of 14 amino acids. The germline gives CDR1 LNHDA, CDR2 SQIVND (reference sequence). CDR3 residues: CASSIRAASYEQYF. The CDR3 DNA follows: TGTGCCAGTAGTATTAGGGCGGCCTCCTACGAGCAGTACTTC.

J is TRBJ2-7 and V is TRBV28, with 10 positions matching TRBD2. The CDR3 extends over 14 amino acids. The junction had 6 bases not matched to a gene; V was cut back by 3 bases and J by 7 bases. Germline V gives CDR1 MDHEN, CDR2 SYDVKM. CDR3 DNA: TGTGCCAGCAGTTTCCAGCGGGAGGGAGGGGAGCAGTACTTC. Its protein is CASSFQREGGEQYF.